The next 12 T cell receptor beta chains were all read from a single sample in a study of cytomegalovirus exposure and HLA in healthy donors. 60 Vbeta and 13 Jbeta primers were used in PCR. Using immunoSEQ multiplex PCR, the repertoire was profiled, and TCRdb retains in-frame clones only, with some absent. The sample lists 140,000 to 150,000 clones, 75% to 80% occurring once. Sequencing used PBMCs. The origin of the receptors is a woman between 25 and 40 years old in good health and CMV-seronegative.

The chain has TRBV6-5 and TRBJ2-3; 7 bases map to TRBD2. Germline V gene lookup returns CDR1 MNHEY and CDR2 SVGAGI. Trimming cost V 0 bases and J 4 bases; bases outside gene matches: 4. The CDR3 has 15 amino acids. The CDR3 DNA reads TGTGCCAGCAGTTACTCTACCGGACTAGCAGATACGCAGTATTTT. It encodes CASSYSTGLADTQYF.

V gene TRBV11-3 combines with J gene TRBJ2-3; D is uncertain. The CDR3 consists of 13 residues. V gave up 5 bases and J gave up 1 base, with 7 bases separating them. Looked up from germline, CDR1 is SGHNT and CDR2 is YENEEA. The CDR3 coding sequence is TGTGCCAGCAGCCGCGAGGGCACAGATACGCAGTATTTT. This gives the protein CASSREGTDTQYF.

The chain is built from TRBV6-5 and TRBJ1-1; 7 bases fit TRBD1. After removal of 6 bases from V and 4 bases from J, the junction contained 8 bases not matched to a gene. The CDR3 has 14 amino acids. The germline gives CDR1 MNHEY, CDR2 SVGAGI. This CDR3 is CASSLGTAVTEAFF. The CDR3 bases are TGTGCCAGCAGCCTCGGGACAGCAGTCACTGAAGCTTTCTTT.

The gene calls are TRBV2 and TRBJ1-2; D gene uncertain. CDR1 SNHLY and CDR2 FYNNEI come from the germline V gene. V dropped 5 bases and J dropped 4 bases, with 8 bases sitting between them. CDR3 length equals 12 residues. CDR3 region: CASSPGSYGYTF. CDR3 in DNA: TGTGCCAGCAGTCCGGGGTCCTATGGCTACACCTTC.

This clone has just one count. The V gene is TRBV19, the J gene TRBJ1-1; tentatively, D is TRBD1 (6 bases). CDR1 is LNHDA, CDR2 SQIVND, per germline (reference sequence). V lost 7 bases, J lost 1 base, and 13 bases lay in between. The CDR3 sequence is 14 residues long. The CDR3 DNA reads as TGTGCCAGTAATCTAAGGACAGCGAACACTGAAGCTTTCTTT. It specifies CASNLRTANTEAFF.

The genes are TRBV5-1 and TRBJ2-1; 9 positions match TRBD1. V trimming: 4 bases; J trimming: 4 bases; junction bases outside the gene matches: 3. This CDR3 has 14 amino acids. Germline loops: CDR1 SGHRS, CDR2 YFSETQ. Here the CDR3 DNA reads TGCGCCAGCAGCCCCGGACAGGGGTACAATGAGCAGTTCTTC. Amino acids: CASSPGQGYNEQFF.

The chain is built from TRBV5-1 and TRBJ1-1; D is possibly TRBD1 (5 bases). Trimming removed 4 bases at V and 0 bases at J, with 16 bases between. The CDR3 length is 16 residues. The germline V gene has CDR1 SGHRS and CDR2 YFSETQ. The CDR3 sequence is CASSPTTGGLNTEAFF. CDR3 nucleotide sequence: TGCGCCAGCAGCCCCACCACGGGGGGATTGAACACTGAAGCTTTCTTT.

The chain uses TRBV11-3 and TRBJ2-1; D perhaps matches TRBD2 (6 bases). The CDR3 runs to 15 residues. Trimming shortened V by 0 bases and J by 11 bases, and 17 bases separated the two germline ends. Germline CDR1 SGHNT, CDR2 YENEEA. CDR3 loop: CASSLEGSAGGKQFF. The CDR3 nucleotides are TGTGCCAGCAGCTTAGAGGGTTCCGCCGGGGGTAAGCAGTTCTTC.

CDR3 coding DNA: TGTGCCAGCAGCGTAACAGGGGCGAGGGCTGAAGCTTTCTTT. Translation: CASSVTGARAEAFF. The V and J genes are TRBV7-9 and TRBJ1-1; 7 bases are shared with TRBD1. This CDR3 comprises 14 residues. V shed 5 bases, J shed 6 bases, and the junction held 9 bases outside the gene matches. The germline gives CDR1 SEHNR, CDR2 FQNEAQ (reference sequence).

The CDR3: CASSVPGGGAMETQYF. DNA for the CDR3: TGTGCCAGCAGCGTCCCCGGGGGGGGTGCCATGGAGACCCAGTACTTC. This chain uses TRBV9 with TRBJ2-5; TRBD2 matches at 8 bases. The trim removed 2 bases at V and 5 bases at J, leaving 11 bases unmatched. Germline CDR1 is SGDLS and CDR2 is YYNGEE. The CDR3 consists of 16 residues.

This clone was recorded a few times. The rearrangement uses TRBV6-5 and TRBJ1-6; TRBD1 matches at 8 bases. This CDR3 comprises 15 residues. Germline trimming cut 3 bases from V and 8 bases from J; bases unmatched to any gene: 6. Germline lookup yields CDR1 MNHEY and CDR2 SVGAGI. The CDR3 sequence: CASSYQGARDSPLHF. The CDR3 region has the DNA TGTGCCAGCAGTTATCAGGGGGCGAGAGATTCACCCCTCCACTTT.

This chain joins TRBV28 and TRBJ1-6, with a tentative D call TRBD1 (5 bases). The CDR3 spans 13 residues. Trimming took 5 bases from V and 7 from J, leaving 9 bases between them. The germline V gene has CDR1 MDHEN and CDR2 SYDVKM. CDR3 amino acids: CASSTRQNSPLHF. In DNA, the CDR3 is TGTGCCAGCAGTACGAGACAGAATTCACCCCTCCACTTT. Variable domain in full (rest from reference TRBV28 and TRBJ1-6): DVKVTQSSRYLVKRTGEKVFLECVQDMDHENMFWYRQDPGLGLRLIYFSYDVKMKEKGDIPEGYSVSREKKERFSLILESASTNQTSMYLCASSTRQNSPLHFGNGTRLTVT.